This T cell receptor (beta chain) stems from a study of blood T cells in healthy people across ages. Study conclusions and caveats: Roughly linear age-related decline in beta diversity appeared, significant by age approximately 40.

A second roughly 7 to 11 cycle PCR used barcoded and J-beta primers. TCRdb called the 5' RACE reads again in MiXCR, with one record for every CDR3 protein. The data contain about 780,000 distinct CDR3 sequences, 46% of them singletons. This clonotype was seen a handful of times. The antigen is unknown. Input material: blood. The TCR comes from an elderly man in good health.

CDR3 sequence (DNA): TGTGCCAGCAGCTTCCAGGGGTCCTTCTCTGGGGCCAACGTCCTGACTTTC. Translation: CASSFQGSFSGANVLTF. The J gene is TRBJ2-6, the V gene TRBV7-9; a weak D match, TRBD1 (6 bases). The germline V gene has CDR1 SEHNR and CDR2 FQNEAQ (reference sequence). The CDR3 has 17 residues. Trimming stripped 3 bases from V and 0 bases from J, with 12 bases between.